This TCR beta chain was found in a study of blood T cell repertoires in COVID-19. About the research overall: Samples representing acute and convalescent COVID-19 were sourced from the United States, Italy and Spain. T cells, B-cell-depleted T cells, or PBMCs supplied cDNA or gDNA.

Self-reported history from a screening survey and questionnaire set each donor's cohort. Two negative PCRs, clearance, or symptom resolution were required of recovered Cohort 3 donors. TCRdb's copy holds only in-frame clones and misses some; the assay was immunoSEQ multiplex PCR. The sample yields approximately 300,000 clones, about 90% seen once. V was trimmed by 1 base and J by 8 bases, leaving 5 bases between them. CDR1 is SGHTA, CDR2 FQGNSA, per germline. The CDR3 runs to 11 residues. V is TRBV7-2 and J is TRBJ1-1; D remains unclear. This TCR was sampled from a woman under 40 who had recovered from COVID-19. The sequencing sample was made of PBMCs or T cells enriched from blood (not recorded which). CDR3 sequence reads: CASSLGVEAFF. CDR3 bases: TGTGCCAGCAGCTTAGGAGTAGAAGCTTTCTTT.